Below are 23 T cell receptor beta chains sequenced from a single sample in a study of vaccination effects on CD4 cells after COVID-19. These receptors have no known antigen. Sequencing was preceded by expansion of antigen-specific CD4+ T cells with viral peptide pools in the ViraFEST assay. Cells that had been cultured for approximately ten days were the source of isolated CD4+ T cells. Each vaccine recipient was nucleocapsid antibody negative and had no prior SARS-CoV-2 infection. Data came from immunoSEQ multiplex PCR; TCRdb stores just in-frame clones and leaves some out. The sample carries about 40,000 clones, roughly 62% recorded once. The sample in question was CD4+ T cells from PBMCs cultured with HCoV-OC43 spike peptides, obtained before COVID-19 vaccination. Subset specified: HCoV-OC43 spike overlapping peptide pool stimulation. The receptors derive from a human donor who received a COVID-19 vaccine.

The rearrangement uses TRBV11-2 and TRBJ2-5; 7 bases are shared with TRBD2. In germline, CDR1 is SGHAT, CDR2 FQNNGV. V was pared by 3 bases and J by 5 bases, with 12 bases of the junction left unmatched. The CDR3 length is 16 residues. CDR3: CASSLGGTSRRETQYF. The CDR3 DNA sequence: TGTGCCAGCAGCTTGGGGGGGACCTCACGTAGGGAGACCCAGTACTTC. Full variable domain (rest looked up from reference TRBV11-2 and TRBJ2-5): EAGVAQSPRYKIIEKRQSVAFWCNPISGHATLYWYQQILGQGPKLLIQFQNNGVVDDSQLPKDRFSAERLKGVDSTLKIQPAKLEDSAVYLCASSLGGTSRRETQYFGPGTRLLVL.

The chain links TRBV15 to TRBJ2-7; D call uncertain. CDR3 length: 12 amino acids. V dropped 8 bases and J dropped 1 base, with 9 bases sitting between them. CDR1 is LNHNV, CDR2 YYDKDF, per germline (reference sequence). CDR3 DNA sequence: TGTGCCACCTCGAAAGGGTCCTACGAGCAGTACTTC. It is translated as CATSKGSYEQYF.

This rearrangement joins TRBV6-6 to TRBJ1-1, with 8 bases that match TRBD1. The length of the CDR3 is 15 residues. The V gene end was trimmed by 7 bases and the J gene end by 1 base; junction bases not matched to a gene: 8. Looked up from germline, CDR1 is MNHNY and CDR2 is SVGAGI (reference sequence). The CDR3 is CASTEQGGWNTEAFF. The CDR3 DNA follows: TGTGCCAGCACCGAACAGGGGGGGTGGAACACTGAAGCTTTCTTT.

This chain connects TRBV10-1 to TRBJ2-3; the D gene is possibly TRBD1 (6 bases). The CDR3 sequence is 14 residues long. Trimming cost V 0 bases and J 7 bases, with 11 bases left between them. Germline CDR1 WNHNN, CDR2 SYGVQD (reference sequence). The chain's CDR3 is CASSESLGAHTQYF. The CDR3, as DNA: TGCGCCAGCAGTGAGTCACTGGGGGCCCATACGCAGTATTTT.

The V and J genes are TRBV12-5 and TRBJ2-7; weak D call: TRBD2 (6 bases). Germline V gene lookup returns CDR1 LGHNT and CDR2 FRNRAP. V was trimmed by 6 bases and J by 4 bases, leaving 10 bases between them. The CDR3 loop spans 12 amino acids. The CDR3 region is CASGMGLYEQYF. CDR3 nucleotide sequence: TGTGCTAGTGGAATGGGACTTTACGAGCAGTACTTC.

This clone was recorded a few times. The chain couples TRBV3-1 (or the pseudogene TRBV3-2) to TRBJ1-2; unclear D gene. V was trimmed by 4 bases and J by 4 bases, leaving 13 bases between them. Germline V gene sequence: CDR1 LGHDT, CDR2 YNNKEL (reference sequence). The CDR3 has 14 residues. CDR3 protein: CASSLSGPGYGYTF. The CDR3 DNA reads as TGTGCCAGCAGCCTATCAGGTCCGGGCTATGGCTACACCTTC.

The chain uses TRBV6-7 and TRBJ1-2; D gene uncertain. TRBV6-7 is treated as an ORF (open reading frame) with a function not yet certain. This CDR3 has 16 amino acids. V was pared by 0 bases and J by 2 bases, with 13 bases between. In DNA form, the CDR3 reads TGTGCCAGCAGTTACTCTAGGTGGACGGCAAACTATGGCTACACCTTC. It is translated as CASSYSRWTANYGYTF.

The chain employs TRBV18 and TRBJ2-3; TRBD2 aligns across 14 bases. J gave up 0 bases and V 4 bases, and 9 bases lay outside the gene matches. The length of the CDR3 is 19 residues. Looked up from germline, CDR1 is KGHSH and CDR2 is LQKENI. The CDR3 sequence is CASSRSGLAGEGSTDTQYF. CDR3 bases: TGTGCCAGCTCACGATCGGGACTAGCGGGAGAGGGAAGCACAGATACGCAGTATTTT.

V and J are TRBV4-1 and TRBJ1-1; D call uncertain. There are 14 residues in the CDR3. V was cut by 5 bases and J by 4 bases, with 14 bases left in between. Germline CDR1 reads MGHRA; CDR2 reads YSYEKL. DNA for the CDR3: TGCGCCAGCAGCGGACCCCTCCGGGGCACTGAAGCTTTCTTT. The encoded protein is CASSGPLRGTEAFF.

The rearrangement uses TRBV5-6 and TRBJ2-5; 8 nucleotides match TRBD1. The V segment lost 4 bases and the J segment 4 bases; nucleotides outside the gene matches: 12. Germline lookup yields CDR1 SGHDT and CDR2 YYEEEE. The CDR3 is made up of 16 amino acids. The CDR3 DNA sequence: TGTGCCAGCAGCCAGCGCCCCAGGGGGCAGGGAGAGACCCAGTACTTC. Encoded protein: CASSQRPRGQGETQYF.

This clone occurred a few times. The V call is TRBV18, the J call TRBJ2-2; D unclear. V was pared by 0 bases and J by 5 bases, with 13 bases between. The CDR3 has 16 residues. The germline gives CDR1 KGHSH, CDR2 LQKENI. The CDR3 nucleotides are TGTGCCAGCTCACCACCCTGGGCAGGCGGTACCGGGGAGCTGTTTTTT. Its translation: CASSPPWAGGTGELFF.

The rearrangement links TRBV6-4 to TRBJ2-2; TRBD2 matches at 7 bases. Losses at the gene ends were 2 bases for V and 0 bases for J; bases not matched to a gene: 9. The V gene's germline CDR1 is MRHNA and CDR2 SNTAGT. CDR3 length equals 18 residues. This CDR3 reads CASSDIVSGPANTGELFF. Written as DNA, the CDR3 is TGTGCCAGCAGTGACATTGTTAGCGGGCCCGCGAACACCGGGGAGCTGTTTTTT.

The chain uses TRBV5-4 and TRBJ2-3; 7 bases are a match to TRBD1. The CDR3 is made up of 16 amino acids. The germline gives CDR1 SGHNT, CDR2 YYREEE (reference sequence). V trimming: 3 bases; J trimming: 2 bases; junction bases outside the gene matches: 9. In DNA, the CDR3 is TGTGCCAGCAGCTCAACCGGGACAGACATCACAGATACGCAGTATTTT. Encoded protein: CASSSTGTDITDTQYF.

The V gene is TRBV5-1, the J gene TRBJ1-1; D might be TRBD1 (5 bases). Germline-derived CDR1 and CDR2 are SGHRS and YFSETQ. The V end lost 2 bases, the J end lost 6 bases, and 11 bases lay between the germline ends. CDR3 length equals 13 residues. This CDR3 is CASSFSGMAEAFF. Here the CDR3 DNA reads TGCGCCAGCAGCTTTTCAGGGATGGCTGAAGCTTTCTTT.

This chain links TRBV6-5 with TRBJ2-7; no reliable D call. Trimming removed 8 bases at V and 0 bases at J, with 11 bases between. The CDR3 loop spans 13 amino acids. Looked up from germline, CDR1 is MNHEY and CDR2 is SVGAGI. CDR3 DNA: TGTGCCAGCTCGAGACTTGACTCCTACGAGCAGTACTTC. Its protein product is CASSRLDSYEQYF.

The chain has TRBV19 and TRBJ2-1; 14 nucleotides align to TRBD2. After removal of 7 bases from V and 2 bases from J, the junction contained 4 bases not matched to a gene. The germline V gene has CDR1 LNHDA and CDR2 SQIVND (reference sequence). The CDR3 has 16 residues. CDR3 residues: CASTPTSGRAYNEQFF. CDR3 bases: TGTGCCAGTACCCCGACTAGCGGGAGGGCCTACAATGAGCAGTTCTTC.

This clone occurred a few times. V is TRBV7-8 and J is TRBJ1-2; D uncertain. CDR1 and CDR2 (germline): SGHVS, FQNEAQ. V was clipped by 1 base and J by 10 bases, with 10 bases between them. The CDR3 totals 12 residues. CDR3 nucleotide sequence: TGTGCCAGCAGCTTAGACGTACAGTCCTACACCTTC. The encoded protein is CASSLDVQSYTF.

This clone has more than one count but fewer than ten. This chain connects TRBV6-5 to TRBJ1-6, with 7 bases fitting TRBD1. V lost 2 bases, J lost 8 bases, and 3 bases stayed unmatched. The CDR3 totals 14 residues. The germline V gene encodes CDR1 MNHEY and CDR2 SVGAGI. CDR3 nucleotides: TGTGCCAGCAGTTACCGACAGGGTGATTCACCCCTCCACTTT. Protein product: CASSYRQGDSPLHF.

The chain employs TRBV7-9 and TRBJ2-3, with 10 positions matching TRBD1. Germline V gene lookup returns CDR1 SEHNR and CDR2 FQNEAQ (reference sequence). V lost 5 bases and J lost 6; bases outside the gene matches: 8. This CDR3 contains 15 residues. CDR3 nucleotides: TGTGCCAGCAGCCTCAGGACAGGGGGGCTCGATACGCAGTATTTT. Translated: CASSLRTGGLDTQYF.

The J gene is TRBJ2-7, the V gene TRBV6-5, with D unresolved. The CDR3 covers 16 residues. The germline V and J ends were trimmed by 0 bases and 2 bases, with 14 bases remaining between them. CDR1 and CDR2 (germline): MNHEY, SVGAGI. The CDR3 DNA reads TGTGCCAGCAGTTACTCAGGGCGGAAAGTCCCCTACGAGCAGTACTTC. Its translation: CASSYSGRKVPYEQYF.

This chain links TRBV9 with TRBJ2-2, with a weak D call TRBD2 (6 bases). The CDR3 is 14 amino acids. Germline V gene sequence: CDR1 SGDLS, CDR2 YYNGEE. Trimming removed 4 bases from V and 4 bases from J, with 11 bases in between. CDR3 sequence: CASSRMGGTGELFF. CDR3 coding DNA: TGTGCCAGCAGCCGAATGGGGGGCACCGGGGAGCTGTTTTTT.

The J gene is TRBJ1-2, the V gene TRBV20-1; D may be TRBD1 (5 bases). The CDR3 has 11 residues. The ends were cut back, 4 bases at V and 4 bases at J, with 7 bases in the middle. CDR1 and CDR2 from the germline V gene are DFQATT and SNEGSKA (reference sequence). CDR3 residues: CSATGIYGYTF. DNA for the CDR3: TGCAGTGCTACAGGGATCTATGGCTACACCTTC.

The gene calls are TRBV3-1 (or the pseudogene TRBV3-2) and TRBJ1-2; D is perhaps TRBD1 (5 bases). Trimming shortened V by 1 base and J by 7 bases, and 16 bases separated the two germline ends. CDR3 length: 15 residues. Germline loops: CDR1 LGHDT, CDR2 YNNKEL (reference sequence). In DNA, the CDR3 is TGTGCCAGCAGCCAAGGGTCCCCAGAGGGGCCTGGCTACACCTTC. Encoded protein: CASSQGSPEGPGYTF.